Following are 32 T cell receptor beta chains from one sample sequenced in a study of blood T cell repertoires in COVID-19. Using immunoSEQ multiplex PCR, the repertoire was profiled, and TCRdb retains in-frame clones only, with some absent. The sample shows 70,000 to 75,000 clones, roughly 78% of them seen only once. The specimen sequenced was peripheral blood. The source of these receptors is a man aged 55 to 69 with active or convalescent COVID-19.

This clone was recorded a few times. The rearrangement uses TRBV12-3 or TRBV12-4 and TRBJ1-1; 12 nucleotides line up with TRBD1. This CDR3 region has 13 residues. V shed 6 bases, J shed 11 bases, and the junction held 7 bases outside the gene matches. The CDR3 DNA sequence: TGTGCCAGCAGGGGGACAGGGGGCGTTGCCGCTTTCTTT. This translates into CASRGTGGVAAFF.

The rearrangement links TRBV3-1 (or the pseudogene TRBV3-2) to TRBJ1-2; D not resolved. V gave up 1 base and J gave up 6 bases, with 12 bases separating them. In germline, CDR1 is LGHDT, CDR2 YNNKEL (reference sequence). The CDR3 is 14 residues long. For the CDR3, the DNA is TGTGCCAGCAGCCAAGGAAAAAGTGAGAATGGCTACACCTTC. Translating gives CASSQGKSENGYTF.

This clone was counted between two and nine times. The same CDR3 can be traced to other DNA sequences in this sample. The rearrangement joins TRBV2 to TRBJ1-6, with D possibly matching TRBD1 (5 bases). The CDR3 sequence is 14 residues long. CDR1 SNHLY and CDR2 FYNNEI come from the germline V gene. Trimming cost V 1 base and J 6 bases, with 7 bases left between them. The DNA of the CDR3 is TGTGCCAGCAGTGAAGGCAGGGTTAATTCACCCCTCCACTTT. Translating gives CASSEGRVNSPLHF.

This chain connects TRBV19 to TRBJ1-2; 8 bases fit TRBD1. Per germline, CDR1 LNHDA and CDR2 SQIVND (reference sequence). The CDR3 length is 16 residues. V trimming: 6 bases; J trimming: 8 bases; junction bases outside the gene matches: 17. The CDR3 nucleotides are TGTGCCAGTAGCGTGAGTAGACAGGGGCCCTATAAGGGCTACACCTTC. Protein product: CASSVSRQGPYKGYTF.

For this clone: The junction and the germline gene differ at one end; a read error may be behind it. The chain joins TRBV5-4 to TRBJ2-7; D remains ambiguous. The CDR3 extends over 13 amino acids. Per the germline V gene, CDR1 is SGHNT and CDR2 is YYREEE (reference sequence). CDR3 residues: CASSLVGRYEQYF. The CDR3 DNA reads TGTGCCAGCAGTTTGGTTGGGCGCTACGAGCAGTACTTC.

The gene calls are TRBV7-2 and TRBJ2-7; TRBD2 agrees at 11 bases. The length of the CDR3 is 18 residues. CDR1 and CDR2 (germline): SGHTA, FQGNSA. Losses at the gene ends were 0 bases for V and 3 bases for J; bases not matched to a gene: 10. CDR3 sequence reads: CASSLALTSGGSHYEQYF. The CDR3 DNA reads as TGTGCCAGCAGCTTAGCCCTAACTAGCGGGGGCTCCCACTACGAGCAGTACTTC.

CDR3 in amino acids: CASSLEMEYLDTQYF. DNA for the CDR3: TGTGCCAGCAGCTTAGAAATGGAGTATCTAGATACGCAGTATTTT. The gene calls are TRBV11-2 and TRBJ2-3; no definite D call. Germline V gene data show CDR1 as SGHAT and CDR2 as FQNNGV. Trimming removed 0 bases from V and 5 bases from J, with 12 bases in between. CDR3 length: 15 amino acids. Looking up the rest from reference TRBV11-2 and TRBJ2-3 gives the full variable domain: EAGVAQSPRYKIIEKRQSVAFWCNPISGHATLYWYQQILGQGPKLLIQFQNNGVVDDSQLPKDRFSAERLKGVDSTLKIQPAKLEDSAVYLCASSLEMEYLDTQYFGPGTRLTVL.

The chain uses TRBV4-2 and TRBJ2-6; no firm D call. Germline V gene sequence: CDR1 LGHNA, CDR2 YNFKEQ. The V and J ends lost 4 bases and 1 base respectively, with 11 bases between them. The CDR3 is 16 amino acids. The CDR3 DNA follows: TGTGCCAGCAGCCCCTACGACGGGTCTGGGGCCAACGTCCTGACTTTC. Translating gives CASSPYDGSGANVLTF.

This chain links TRBV12-3 or TRBV12-4 with TRBJ1-4, with 7 positions matching TRBD1. Germline trimming cut 3 bases from V and 6 bases from J; bases unmatched to any gene: 1. The CDR3 has 13 residues. CDR3 coding DNA: TGTGCCAGCAGTTTGGGGACAGATGAAAAACTGTTTTTT. Protein sequence: CASSLGTDEKLFF.

The V and J genes are TRBV6-5 and TRBJ2-3; D perhaps matches TRBD2 (5 bases). This CDR3 is built from 15 residues. In germline, CDR1 is MNHEY, CDR2 SVGAGI. V was trimmed by 5 bases and J by 5 bases, leaving 17 bases between them. The DNA of the CDR3 is TGTGCCAGCAGTCCGCTTAAGGGAGTTAGAGATACGCAGTATTTT. Its protein product is CASSPLKGVRDTQYF.

V gene TRBV7-3 combines with J gene TRBJ2-7, with 9 bases identical to TRBD1. CDR3 length: 15 residues. Trimming removed 2 bases from V and 5 bases from J; junction bases left unmatched: 7. Germline V CDR1 and CDR2: SGHTA, FQGTGA. The CDR3 region has the DNA TGTGCCAGCAGCTTAGATGGGACAGGGAATCACGAGCAGTACTTC. This encodes CASSLDGTGNHEQYF.

This clone was seen a few times. The J gene is TRBJ2-5, the V gene TRBV5-5; 13 positions match TRBD2. CDR3 size: 16 residues. Germline loops: CDR1 SGHKS, CDR2 YYEKEE (reference sequence). The V and J ends lost 4 bases and 5 bases, in that order; junction bases with no gene match: 8. The CDR3 coding sequence is TGTGCCAGCAGCCTACGGACTAGCGGGGGTGGGGAGACCCAGTACTTC. This codes for CASSLRTSGGGETQYF.

This sequence joins TRBV27 and TRBJ2-3, with TRBD1 identical over 12 bases. Germline V gene lookup returns CDR1 MNHEY and CDR2 SMNVEV (reference sequence). This CDR3 has 15 residues. V shed 5 bases, J shed 4 bases, and the junction held 4 bases outside the gene matches. This CDR3 reads CASSGDRGLADTQYF. The CDR3 DNA follows: TGTGCCAGCAGTGGGGACAGGGGGCTAGCAGATACGCAGTATTTT.

The gene calls are TRBV6-5 and TRBJ1-5; 7 nucleotides match TRBD1. The germline V gene has CDR1 MNHEY and CDR2 SVGAGI. The junction had 12 bases not matched to a gene; V was cut back by 6 bases and J by 7 bases. The CDR3 runs 15 residues. The CDR3 is CASRLWTGANQPQHF. The CDR3 DNA is TGTGCCAGCAGGCTCTGGACAGGAGCAAACCAGCCCCAGCATTTT.

The rearrangement joins TRBV5-1 to TRBJ2-1, with TRBD2 matching 11 bases. The junction had 10 bases not matched to a gene; V was cut back by 1 base and J by 10 bases. Looked up from germline, CDR1 is SGHRS and CDR2 is YFSETQ. The CDR3 totals 16 residues. CDR3 bases: TGCGCCAGCAGCTTGCCCTTAATGACTAGCGGGGACGAGCAGTTCTTC. The encoded protein is CASSLPLMTSGDEQFF.

The CDR3 here is CASSSLAGKGRKAYEQYF. The CDR3 nucleotides read TGTGCCAGCAGTTCCCTAGCGGGGAAGGGGAGAAAGGCCTACGAGCAGTACTTC. This rearrangement joins TRBV27 to TRBJ2-7; 9 nucleotides align to TRBD2. Germline V lookup: CDR1 MNHEY, CDR2 SMNVEV (reference sequence). The CDR3 consists of 18 residues. The V gene end was trimmed by 4 bases and the J gene end by 2 bases; junction bases not matched to a gene: 15.

This chain uses TRBV6-2 or TRBV6-3 with TRBJ2-3; TRBD2 agrees at 7 bases. Germline V CDR1 and CDR2: MNHEY, SVGEGT. The CDR3 is made up of 15 amino acids. The V gene end was trimmed by 4 bases and the J gene end by 3 bases; junction bases not matched to a gene: 7. In nucleotides, the CDR3 is TGTGCCAGCAGTTTGCGGGGGTTAACGACAGATACGCAGTATTTT. This gives the protein CASSLRGLTTDTQYF.

This chain links TRBV11-2 with TRBJ2-3, with D unresolved. The V gene lost 4 bases and the J gene lost 6 bases, with 5 bases spanning the gap. Looked up from germline, CDR1 is SGHAT and CDR2 is FQNNGV. This CDR3 has 11 residues. The CDR3 here is CASSWLDTQYF. The CDR3 DNA is TGTGCCAGCAGCTGGCTGGATACGCAGTATTTT.

The chain uses TRBV28 and TRBJ1-6, with D unclear. CDR3 length: 14 residues. Trimming stripped 6 bases from V and 12 bases from J, with 18 bases between. Per germline, CDR1 MDHEN and CDR2 SYDVKM. As DNA, the CDR3 is TGTGCCAGCAGGAAGCGGGCCCTTTGGGGACCCCTCCACTTT. This encodes CASRKRALWGPLHF.

This clone appeared a single time. The chain recombines TRBV27 with TRBJ2-2, with 10 bases matching TRBD2. CDR1 is MNHEY and CDR2 is SMNVEV in the germline V gene (reference sequence). The CDR3 spans 15 residues. V lost 6 bases, J lost 3 bases, and 4 bases stayed unmatched. The CDR3 here is CASRFSGGYTGELFF. CDR3 nucleotide sequence: TGTGCCAGCAGGTTTAGCGGGGGGTACACCGGGGAGCTGTTTTTT.

There are a few counts of this clone. CDR3 nucleotides: TGTGCCAGTACCAGTACTGGACAGGGGTACCAGCCCCAGCATTTT. Its protein product is CASTSTGQGYQPQHF. The V gene is TRBV19, the J gene TRBJ1-5, with 9 bases aligning to TRBD1. The CDR3 has 15 amino acids. Per the germline V gene, CDR1 is LNHDA and CDR2 is SQIVND (reference sequence). With V trimmed by 7 bases and J by 7 bases, 11 bases remained unmatched.

This sequence joins TRBV28 and TRBJ1-4; 11 positions match TRBD1. There are 14 residues in the CDR3. Germline values: CDR1 MDHEN, CDR2 SYDVKM. CDR3: CAAGQGATNEKLFF. For the CDR3, the DNA is TGTGCAGCGGGACAGGGGGCAACTAATGAAAAACTGTTTTTT.

The rearrangement links TRBV28 to TRBJ1-5; tentatively, D is TRBD1 (6 bases). This CDR3 has 14 residues. V was clipped by 5 bases and J by 0 bases, with 8 bases between them. Looked up from germline, CDR1 is MDHEN and CDR2 is SYDVKM. The CDR3 loop reads CASSRTVSNQPQHF. The DNA of the CDR3 is TGTGCCAGCAGTAGGACAGTTAGCAATCAGCCCCAGCATTTT. The whole variable domain, remainder taken from reference TRBV28 and TRBJ1-5, is DVKVTQSSRYLVKRTGEKVFLECVQDMDHENMFWYRQDPGLGLRLIYFSYDVKMKEKGDIPEGYSVSREKKERFSLILESASTNQTSMYLCASSRTVSNQPQHFGDGTRLSIL.

This clone was picked up a small number of times. V gene TRBV6-6 combines with J gene TRBJ2-1; 13 bases fit TRBD2. The CDR3 is 15 residues long. After removal of 6 bases from V and 7 bases from J, the junction contained 6 bases not matched to a gene. Germline V gene sequence: CDR1 MNHNY, CDR2 SVGAGI (reference sequence). CDR3: CASSPRTSGGNEQFF. The CDR3 DNA sequence: TGTGCCAGCAGCCCCAGGACTAGCGGGGGAAATGAGCAGTTCTTC.

This chain's CDR3 is CASSQPGQGKFF. CDR3 coding DNA: TGTGCCAGCAGTCAACCGGGACAGGGGAAGTTCTTC. The chain links TRBV6-5 to TRBJ2-1, with 10 bases that match TRBD1. The CDR3 extends over 12 amino acids. V shed 5 bases and J 14 bases; nucleotides not matched to a gene: 6. Germline assignment: CDR1 MNHEY and CDR2 SVGAGI.

This clone was picked up a small number of times. The J gene is TRBJ1-2, the V gene TRBV20-1; TRBD1 might be the D (5 bases). Trimming took off 7 bases at V and 4 bases at J, with 7 bases between the two ends. Germline V gene sequence: CDR1 DFQATT, CDR2 SNEGSKA (reference sequence). The CDR3 is 10 residues long. CDR3 coding DNA: TGCAGTGTTGACAGCTATGGCTACACCTTC. Translation: CSVDSYGYTF.

J is TRBJ2-2 and V is TRBV24-1, with TRBD2 matching over 7 bases. The CDR3 totals 14 residues. Germline values: CDR1 KGHDR, CDR2 SFDVKD. The ends lost 8 bases at V and 0 bases at J; junction bases unmatched: 2. As DNA, the CDR3 is TGTGCCACCACTGGGGGGGCGAACACCGGGGAGCTGTTTTTT. It specifies CATTGGANTGELFF.

The chain has TRBV2 and TRBJ2-7; 8 bases match TRBD1. J gave up 4 bases and V 11 bases, and 10 bases lay outside the gene matches. The CDR3 covers 13 residues. Germline V gives CDR1 SNHLY, CDR2 FYNNEI. The CDR3 DNA is TGTGCCGCCCGCCGGGACAGGAAATACGAGCAGTACTTC. Protein product: CAARRDRKYEQYF.

The V call is TRBV12-3 or TRBV12-4, the J call TRBJ1-1; unclear D gene. Trimming stripped 5 bases from V and 8 bases from J, with 9 bases between. The CDR3 length is 11 residues. The CDR3 coding sequence is TGTGCCAGCAGTCTCGGACTGGAAGCTTTCTTT. Amino acid sequence: CASSLGLEAFF.

V is TRBV5-4 and J is TRBJ2-5, with D uncertain. The germline gives CDR1 SGHNT, CDR2 YYREEE (reference sequence). CDR3 size: 13 residues. V was shortened by 0 bases and J by 5 bases, with 8 bases between the two germline ends. The CDR3 is CASSLGPGETQYF. DNA of the CDR3: TGTGCCAGCAGCTTGGGACCCGGGGAGACCCAGTACTTC.

This clone was detected a few times. The J gene is TRBJ1-1, the V gene TRBV25-1, with a tentative D call TRBD1 (5 bases). Trimming removed 2 bases from V and 1 base from J, with 11 bases in between. The germline V gene encodes CDR1 MGHDK and CDR2 SYGVNS. The CDR3 has 15 residues. The CDR3 DNA reads TGTGCCAGCAGTGAACTCGACAGAGCGAACACTGAAGCTTTCTTT. This encodes CASSELDRANTEAFF.

V is TRBV28 and J is TRBJ1-2; 7 bases match TRBD1. The length of the CDR3 is 12 residues. Looked up from germline, CDR1 is MDHEN and CDR2 is SYDVKM. Germline trimming cut 5 bases from V and 11 bases from J; bases unmatched to any gene: 8. CDR3 protein: CASSNRGKGYTF. The CDR3, as DNA: TGTGCCAGCAGTAACAGGGGAAAAGGATACACCTTC.